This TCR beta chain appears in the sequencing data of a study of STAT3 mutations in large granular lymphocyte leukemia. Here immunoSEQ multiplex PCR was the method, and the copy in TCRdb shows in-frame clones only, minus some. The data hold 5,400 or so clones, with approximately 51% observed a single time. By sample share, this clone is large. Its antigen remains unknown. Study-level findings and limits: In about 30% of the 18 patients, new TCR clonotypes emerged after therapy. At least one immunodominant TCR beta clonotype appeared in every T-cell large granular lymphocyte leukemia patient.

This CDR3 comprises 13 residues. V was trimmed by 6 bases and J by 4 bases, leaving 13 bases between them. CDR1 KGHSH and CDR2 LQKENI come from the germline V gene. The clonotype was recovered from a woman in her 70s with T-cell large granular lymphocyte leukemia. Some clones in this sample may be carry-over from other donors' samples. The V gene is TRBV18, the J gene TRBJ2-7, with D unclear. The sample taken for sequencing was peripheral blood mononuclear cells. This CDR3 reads CASSREVNYEQYF. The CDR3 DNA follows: TGTGCCAGCTCCCGAGAAGTTAATTACGAGCAGTACTTC.